This TCR beta chain comes out of a study of identical twins (dated by TCRdb to about 2016). Some background on the complete study: To test whether fetal clonotypes persist, the study used deep sequencing on TCR alpha and beta repertoires from monozygotic twins, unrelated adults of various ages, and cord blood. To rule out contamination, replicate twin experiments were performed at different times with different library preparation protocols.

Study-wide findings and limitations: Recombination models systematically underestimated out-of-frame TCR alpha sharing in monozygotic twins but agreed with sharing between unrelated individuals. Compared with coincidental sharing between unrelated individuals, an excess of low generation-probability sequences was observed among out-of-frame TCR alpha sequences shared between twins. Abundant cord blood beta clonotypes carried fewer insertions; young adult naive repertoires showed a weaker similar trend, while memory repertoires showed none. Because the same donors could not be followed over many years, conclusions were based on cross-sectional statistical analysis. Invariant T cells such as MAIT and iNKT could partly confound zero-insertion analyses, though diverse VJ usage argued against this for most clonotypes. The excess sharing between twins in beta out-of-frame sequences was weaker because fewer shared sequences reduced the signal-to-noise ratio.

The method behind the library was 5' RACE. The sample was run on an Illumina HiSeq 2000. A universal primer binding site was introduced by template switching, and a unique molecular identifier was present in the final cDNA, enabling accurate counting of TCR cDNA molecules. Specific primers in the conserved constant-segment region were used to synthesize first-strand cDNA for TCR alpha and beta chains. To control for contamination, each cDNA library was double barcoded with a SMART-Mk sample barcode plus Illumina barcodes. TruSeq adapter sequences, together with Illumina sample barcodes, were added in two successive PCR steps. The Illumina HiSeq platform was used with custom primers to sequence TCR alpha and beta cDNA libraries. Processing in the source paper ran as follows. MiGEC processed the raw reads to extract unique molecular identifiers, while MiXCR was used to determine the CDR3 positions. Recombination models were inferred per individual with the repgenHMM and IGoR tools using an EM algorithm. The tcR package in R was used for shared clonotype analysis, with sharing normalized by the product of cloneset sizes. Out-of-frame nonproductive sequences were analyzed to study raw recombination free of thymic and clonal selection effects. TCRdb passed the public sequencing reads through fastp at Q25 and MiXCR, retaining productive beta sequences. Rows are combined by CDR3 protein, so each entry shows the most common genes and DNA. The V and J calls were not made by the authors but by TCRdb's processing. This sample lists 500,000 or so distinct CDR3 sequences; 12% to 15% were detected once. About 0.53% of the sample lies in the top ten.

All donors were healthy Caucasians. The twin cohort comprised three pairs of female monozygotic twins, all aged roughly 18 to 30 years. Positive isolation kits from Invitrogen were used to isolate CD4+ and CD8+ T cell populations. With regard to this clonotype: Its binding antigen is unknown. Per-nucleotide qualities are absent, and no much larger clonotype sits a single base away.

This sample also belongs to another study, concerning yellow fever vaccine responses in identical twins. As that second study puts it: The authors reported that the T cell response to vaccination in identical twins appeared partly convergent and partly personalized. In identical twins, the study followed T cell clones that responded to the vaccine with precision.

The TCR was taken from a woman aged 18-29 years in good health. Sequenced: CD4+ T cells sorted from blood.

DNA sequence: TGTGCCAGCCGGGCAGGGGCCAGTCAGCCCCAGCATTTT. It specifies CASRAGASQPQHF. This chain joins TRBV12-3 or TRBV12-4 to TRBJ1-5, with TRBD1 as a weak D call on 6 bases. V is clipped by 8 bases and J by 6 bases, and the sequence between their germline boundaries is 14 bases long. The CDR3 has 13 amino acids, counting the end cysteine and phenylalanine. The kept DNA is CDR3 alone, 39 bases in frame from the first base.